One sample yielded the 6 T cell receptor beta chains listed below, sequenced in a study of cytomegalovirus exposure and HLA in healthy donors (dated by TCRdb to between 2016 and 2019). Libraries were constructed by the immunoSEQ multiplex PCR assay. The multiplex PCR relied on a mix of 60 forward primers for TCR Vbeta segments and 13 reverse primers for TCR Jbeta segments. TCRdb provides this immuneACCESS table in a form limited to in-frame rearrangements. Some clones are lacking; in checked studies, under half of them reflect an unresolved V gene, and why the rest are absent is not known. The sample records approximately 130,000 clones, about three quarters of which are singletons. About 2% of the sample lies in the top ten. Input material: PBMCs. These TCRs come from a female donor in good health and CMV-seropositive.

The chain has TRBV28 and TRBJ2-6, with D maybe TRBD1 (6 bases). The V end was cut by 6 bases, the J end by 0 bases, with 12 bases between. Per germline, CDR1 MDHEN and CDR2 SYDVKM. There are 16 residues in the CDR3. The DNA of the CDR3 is TGTGCCAGCAGACCACAGGGTTCCTCTGGGGCCAACGTCCTGACTTTC. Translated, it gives CASRPQGSSGANVLTF.

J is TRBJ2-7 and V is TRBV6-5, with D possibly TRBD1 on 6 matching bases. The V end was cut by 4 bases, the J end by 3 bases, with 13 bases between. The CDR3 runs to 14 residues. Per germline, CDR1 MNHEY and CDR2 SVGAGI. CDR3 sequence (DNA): TGTGCCAGCAGTTTGGACAGAGGGGGCTACGAGCAGTACTTC. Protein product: CASSLDRGGYEQYF.

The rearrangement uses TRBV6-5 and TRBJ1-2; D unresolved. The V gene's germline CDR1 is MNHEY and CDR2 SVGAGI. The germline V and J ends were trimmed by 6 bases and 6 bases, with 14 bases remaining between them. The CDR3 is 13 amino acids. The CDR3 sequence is CASRQVGGNGYTF. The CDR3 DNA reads TGTGCCAGCAGGCAAGTAGGAGGAAATGGCTACACCTTC.

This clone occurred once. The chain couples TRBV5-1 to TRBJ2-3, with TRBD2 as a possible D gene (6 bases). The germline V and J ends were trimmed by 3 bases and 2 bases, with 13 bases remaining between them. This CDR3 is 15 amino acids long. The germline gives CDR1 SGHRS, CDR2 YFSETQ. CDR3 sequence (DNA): TGCGCCAGCAGCTCGGGGGACTCTTTCACAGATACGCAGTATTTT. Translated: CASSSGDSFTDTQYF.

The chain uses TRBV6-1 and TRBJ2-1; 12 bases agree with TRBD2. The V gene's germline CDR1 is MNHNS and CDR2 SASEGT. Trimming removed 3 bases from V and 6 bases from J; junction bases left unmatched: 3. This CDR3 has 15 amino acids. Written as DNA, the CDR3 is TGTGCCAGCAGTGATCTAGCGGGGGGGGGCAATGAGCAGTTCTTC. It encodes CASSDLAGGGNEQFF.

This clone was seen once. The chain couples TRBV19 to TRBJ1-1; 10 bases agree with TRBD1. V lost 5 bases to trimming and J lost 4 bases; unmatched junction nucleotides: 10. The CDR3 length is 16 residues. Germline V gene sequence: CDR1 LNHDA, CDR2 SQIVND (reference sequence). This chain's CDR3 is CASSPRTGGSFTEAFF. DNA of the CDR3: TGTGCCAGTAGTCCAAGGACAGGGGGTTCGTTCACTGAAGCTTTCTTT.